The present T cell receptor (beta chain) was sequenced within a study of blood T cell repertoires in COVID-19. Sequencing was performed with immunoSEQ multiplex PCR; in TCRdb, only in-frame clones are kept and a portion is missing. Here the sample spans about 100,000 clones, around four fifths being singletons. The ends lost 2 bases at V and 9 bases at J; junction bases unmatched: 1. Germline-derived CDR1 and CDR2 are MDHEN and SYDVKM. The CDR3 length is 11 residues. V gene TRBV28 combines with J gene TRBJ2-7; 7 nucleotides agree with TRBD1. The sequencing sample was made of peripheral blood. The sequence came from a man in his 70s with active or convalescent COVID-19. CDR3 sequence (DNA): TGTGCCAGCAGTTTAGGACAGGCGCAGTACTTC. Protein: CASSLGQAQYF.